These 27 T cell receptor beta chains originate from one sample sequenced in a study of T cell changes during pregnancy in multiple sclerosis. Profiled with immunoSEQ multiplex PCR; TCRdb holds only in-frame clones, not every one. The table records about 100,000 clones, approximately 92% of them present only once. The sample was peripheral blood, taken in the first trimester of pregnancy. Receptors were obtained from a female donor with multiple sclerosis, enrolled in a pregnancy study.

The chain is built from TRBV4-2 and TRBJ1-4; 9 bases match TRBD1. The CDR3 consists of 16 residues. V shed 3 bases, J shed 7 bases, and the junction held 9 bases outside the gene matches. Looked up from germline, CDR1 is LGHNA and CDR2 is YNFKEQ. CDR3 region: CASSQPPGQGPEKLFF. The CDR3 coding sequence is TGTGCCAGCAGCCAGCCTCCGGGACAGGGACCTGAAAAACTGTTTTTT.

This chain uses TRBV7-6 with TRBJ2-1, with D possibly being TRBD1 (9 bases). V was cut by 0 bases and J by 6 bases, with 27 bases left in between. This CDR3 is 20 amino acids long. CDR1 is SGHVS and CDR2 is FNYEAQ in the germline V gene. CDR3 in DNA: TGTGCCAGCAGCTTAGCGCCGGGACAGGGTCTCAGCGGGGGTCCCAATGAGCAGTTCTTC. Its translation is CASSLAPGQGLSGGPNEQFF. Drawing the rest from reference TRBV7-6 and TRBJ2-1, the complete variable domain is GAGVSQSPRYKVTKRGQDVALRCDPISGHVSLYWYRQALGQGPEFLTYFNYEAQQDKSGLPNDRFSAERPEGSISTLTIQRTEQRDSAMYRCASSLAPGQGLSGGPNEQFFGPGTRLTVL.

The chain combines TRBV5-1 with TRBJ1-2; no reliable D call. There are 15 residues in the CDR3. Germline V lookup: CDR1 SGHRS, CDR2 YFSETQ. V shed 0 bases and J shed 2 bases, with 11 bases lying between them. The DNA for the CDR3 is TGCGCCAGCAGCTTGGATGGGCGCGCGAACTATGGCTACACCTTC. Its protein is CASSLDGRANYGYTF.

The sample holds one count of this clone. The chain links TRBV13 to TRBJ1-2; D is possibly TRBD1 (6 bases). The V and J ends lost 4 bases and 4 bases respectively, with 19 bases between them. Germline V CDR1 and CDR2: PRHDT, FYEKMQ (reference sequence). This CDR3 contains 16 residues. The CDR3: CASSSSGTQGIYGYTF. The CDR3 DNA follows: TGTGCCAGCAGCTCCTCGGGGACACAGGGAATCTATGGCTACACCTTC.

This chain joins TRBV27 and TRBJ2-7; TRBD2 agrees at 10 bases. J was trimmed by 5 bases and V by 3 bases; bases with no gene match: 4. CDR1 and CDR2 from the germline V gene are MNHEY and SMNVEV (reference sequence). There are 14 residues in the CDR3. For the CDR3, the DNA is TGTGCCAGCAGTTTTGCTAGCGGGAGCAACGAGCAGTACTTC. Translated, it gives CASSFASGSNEQYF.

The CDR3 region has the DNA TGTGCCAGCAGTTTTGGCTCTAGCACAGATACGCAGTATTTT. Its protein is CASSFGSSTDTQYF. V and J are TRBV27 and TRBJ2-3; D gene uncertain. The CDR3 covers 14 residues. V was trimmed by 3 bases and J by 0 bases, leaving 7 bases between them. Per germline, CDR1 MNHEY and CDR2 SMNVEV (reference sequence).

The CDR3 here is CASSSGEASYEQYF. Here the CDR3 DNA reads TGTGCCAGCAGCTCTGGCGAGGCCTCCTACGAGCAGTACTTC. V is TRBV7-8 and J is TRBJ2-7; D not resolved. Germline loops: CDR1 SGHVS, CDR2 FQNEAQ. The V and J ends lost 4 bases and 0 bases respectively, with 10 bases between them. This CDR3 is built from 14 residues.

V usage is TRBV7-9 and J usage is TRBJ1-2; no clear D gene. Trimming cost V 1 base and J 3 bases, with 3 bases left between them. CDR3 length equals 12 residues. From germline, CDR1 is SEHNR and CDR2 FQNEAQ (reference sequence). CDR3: CASSLVDYGYTF. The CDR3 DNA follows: TGTGCCAGCAGCTTAGTAGACTATGGCTACACCTTC.

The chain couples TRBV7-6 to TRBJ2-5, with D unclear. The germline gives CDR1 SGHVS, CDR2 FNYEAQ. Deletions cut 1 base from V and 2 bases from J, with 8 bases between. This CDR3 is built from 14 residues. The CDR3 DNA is TGTGCCAGCAGCTTAGATCAGTTTCAAGAGACCCAGTACTTC. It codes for CASSLDQFQETQYF.

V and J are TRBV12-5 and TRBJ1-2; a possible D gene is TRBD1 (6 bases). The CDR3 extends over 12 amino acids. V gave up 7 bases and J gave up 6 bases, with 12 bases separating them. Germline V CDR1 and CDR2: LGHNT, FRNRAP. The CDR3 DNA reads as TGTGCTAGTGAAGGGCCAGGGGATGGCTACACCTTC. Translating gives CASEGPGDGYTF.

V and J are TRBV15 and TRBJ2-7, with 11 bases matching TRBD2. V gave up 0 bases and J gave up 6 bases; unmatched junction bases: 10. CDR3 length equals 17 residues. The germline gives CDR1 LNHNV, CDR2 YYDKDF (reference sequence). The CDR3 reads CATSRDPILAGVGEQYF. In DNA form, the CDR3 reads TGTGCCACCAGCAGAGATCCGATACTAGCGGGAGTAGGCGAGCAGTACTTC.

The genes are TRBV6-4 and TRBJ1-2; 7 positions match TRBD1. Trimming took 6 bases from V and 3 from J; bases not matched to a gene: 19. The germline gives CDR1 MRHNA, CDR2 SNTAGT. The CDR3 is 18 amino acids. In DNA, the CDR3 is TGTGCCAGCAGCAAACCCAGCCCAGACAGGGAGATGCACTATGGCTACACCTTC. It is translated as CASSKPSPDREMHYGYTF.

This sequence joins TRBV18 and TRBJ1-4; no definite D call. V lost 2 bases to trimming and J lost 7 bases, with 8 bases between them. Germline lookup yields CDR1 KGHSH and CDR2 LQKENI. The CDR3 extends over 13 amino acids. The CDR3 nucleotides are TGTGCCAGCTCACCAAACCTAAGTGAAAAACTGTTTTTT. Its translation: CASSPNLSEKLFF.

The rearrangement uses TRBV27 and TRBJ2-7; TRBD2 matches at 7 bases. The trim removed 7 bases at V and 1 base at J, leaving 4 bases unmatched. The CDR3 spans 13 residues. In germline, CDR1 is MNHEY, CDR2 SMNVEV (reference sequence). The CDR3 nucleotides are TGTGCCAGCACCCCCGGGGGGTCCTACGAGCAGTACTTC. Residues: CASTPGGSYEQYF.

The CDR3 coding sequence is TGTGCCAGTAGTTCGGCTAGCGGGAACTACGAGCAGTACTTC. Translating gives CASSSASGNYEQYF. The rearrangement uses TRBV19 and TRBJ2-7, with TRBD2 matching 9 bases. This CDR3 contains 14 residues. With V trimmed by 5 bases and J by 3 bases, 5 bases remained unmatched. Germline assignment: CDR1 LNHDA and CDR2 SQIVND (reference sequence).

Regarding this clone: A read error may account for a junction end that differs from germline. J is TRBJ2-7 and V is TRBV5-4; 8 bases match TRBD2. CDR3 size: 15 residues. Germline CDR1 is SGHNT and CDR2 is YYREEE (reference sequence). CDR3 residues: CASNPYGLASNEQYF. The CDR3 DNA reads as TGTGCCAGCAACCCTTATGGACTAGCCTCCAACGAGCAGTACTTC. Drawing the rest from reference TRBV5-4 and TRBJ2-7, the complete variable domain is ETGVTQSPTHLIKTRGQQVTLRCSSQSGHNTVSWYQQALGQGPQFIFQYYREEENGRGNFPPRFSGLQFPNYSSELNVNALELDDSALYLCASNPYGLASNEQYFGPGTRLTVT.

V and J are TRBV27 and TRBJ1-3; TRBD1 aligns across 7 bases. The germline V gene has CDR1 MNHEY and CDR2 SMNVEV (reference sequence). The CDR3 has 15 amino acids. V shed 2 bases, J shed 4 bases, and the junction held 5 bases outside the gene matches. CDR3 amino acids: CASSLVGDRGNTIYF. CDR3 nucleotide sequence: TGTGCCAGCAGTTTAGTCGGGGACAGAGGAAACACCATATATTTT.

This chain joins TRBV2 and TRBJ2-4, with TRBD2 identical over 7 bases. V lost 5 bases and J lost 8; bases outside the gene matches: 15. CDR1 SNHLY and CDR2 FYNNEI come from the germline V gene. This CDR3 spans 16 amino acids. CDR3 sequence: CASSPKGGGSEDIQYF. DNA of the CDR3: TGTGCCAGCAGTCCCAAGGGTGGCGGGAGTGAAGACATTCAGTACTTC. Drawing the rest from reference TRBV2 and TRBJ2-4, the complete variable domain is EPEVTQTPSHQVTQMGQEVILRCVPISNHLYFYWYRQILGQKVEFLVSFYNNEISEKSEIFDDQFSVERPDGSNFTLKIRSTKLEDSAMYFCASSPKGGGSEDIQYFGAGTRLSVL.

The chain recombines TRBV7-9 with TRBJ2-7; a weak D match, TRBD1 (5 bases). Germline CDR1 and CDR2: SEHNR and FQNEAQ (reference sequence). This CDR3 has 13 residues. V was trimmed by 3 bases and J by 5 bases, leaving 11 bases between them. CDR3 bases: TGTGCCAGCAGCTTCGACAGCAACGACGAGCAGTACTTC. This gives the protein CASSFDSNDEQYF.

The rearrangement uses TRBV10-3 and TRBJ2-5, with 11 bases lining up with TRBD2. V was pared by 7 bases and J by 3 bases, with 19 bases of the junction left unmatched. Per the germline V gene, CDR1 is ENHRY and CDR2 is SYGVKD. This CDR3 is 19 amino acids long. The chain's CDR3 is CAIKGGSLLAGGGEETQYF. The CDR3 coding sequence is TGTGCCATCAAGGGAGGCTCCCTCTTAGCGGGAGGGGGCGAAGAGACCCAGTACTTC.

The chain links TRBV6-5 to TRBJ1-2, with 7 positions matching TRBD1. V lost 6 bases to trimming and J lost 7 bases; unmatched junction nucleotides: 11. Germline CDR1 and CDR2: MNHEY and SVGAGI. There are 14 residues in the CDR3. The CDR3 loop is CASRPGGALSGYTF. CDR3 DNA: TGTGCCAGCAGGCCAGGGGGTGCCCTAAGTGGCTACACCTTC.

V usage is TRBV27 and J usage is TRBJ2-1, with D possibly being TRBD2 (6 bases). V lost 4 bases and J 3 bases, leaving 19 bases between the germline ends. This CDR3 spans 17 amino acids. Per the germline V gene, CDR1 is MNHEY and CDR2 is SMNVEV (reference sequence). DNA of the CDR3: TGTGCCAGCAGTTCACCTAGGACTACCAACAACTACAATGAGCAGTTCTTC. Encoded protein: CASSSPRTTNNYNEQFF.

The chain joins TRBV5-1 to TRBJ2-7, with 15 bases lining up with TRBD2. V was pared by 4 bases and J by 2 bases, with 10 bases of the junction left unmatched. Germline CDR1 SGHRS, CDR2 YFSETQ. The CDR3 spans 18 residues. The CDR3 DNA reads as TGCGCCAGCAGCCCGAGGGGACTAGCGGGAGGAGATACCTACGAGCAGTACTTC. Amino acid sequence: CASSPRGLAGGDTYEQYF.

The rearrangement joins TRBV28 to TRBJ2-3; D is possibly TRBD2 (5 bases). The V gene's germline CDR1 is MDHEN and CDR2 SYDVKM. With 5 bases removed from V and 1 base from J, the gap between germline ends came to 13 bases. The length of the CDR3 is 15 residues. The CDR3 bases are TGTGCCAGCAGTGGACTTTTTCGGGGCACAGATACGCAGTATTTT. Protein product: CASSGLFRGTDTQYF.

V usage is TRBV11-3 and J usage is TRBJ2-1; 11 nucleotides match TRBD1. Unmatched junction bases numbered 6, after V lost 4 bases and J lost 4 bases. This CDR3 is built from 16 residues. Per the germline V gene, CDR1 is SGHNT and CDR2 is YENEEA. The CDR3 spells CASSWAGQGAYNEQFF. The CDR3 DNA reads TGTGCCAGCAGCTGGGCCGGACAGGGGGCTTACAATGAGCAGTTCTTC.

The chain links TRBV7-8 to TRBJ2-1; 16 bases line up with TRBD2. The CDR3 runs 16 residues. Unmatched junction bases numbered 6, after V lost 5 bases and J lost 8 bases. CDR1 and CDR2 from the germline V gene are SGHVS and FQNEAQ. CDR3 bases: TGTGCCAGCAGCGGGACTAGCGGGAGGGCCTTGGATGAGCAGTTCTTC. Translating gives CASSGTSGRALDEQFF.

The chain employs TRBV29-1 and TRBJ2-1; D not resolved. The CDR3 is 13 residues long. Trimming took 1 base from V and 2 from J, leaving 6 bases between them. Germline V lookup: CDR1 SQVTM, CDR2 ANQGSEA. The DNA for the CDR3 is TGCAGCGTTGAAGGTACAGCCTACAATGAGCAGTTCTTC. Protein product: CSVEGTAYNEQFF.